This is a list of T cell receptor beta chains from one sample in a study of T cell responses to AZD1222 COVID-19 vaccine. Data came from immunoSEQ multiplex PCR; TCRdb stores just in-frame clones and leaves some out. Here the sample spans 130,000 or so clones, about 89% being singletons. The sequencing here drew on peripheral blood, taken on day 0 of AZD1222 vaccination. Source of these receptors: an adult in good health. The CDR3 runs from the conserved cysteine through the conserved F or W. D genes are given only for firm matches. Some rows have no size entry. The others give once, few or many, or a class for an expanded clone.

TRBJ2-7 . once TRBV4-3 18 CASSPQAIRTGASYEQYF TGCGCCAGCAGCCCCCAAGCGATCCGGACGGGGGCCTCCTACGAGCAGTACTTC
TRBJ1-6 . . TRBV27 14 CASSAREGSSPLHF TGTGCCAGCAGTGCCAGGGAGGGTAGCTCACCCCTCCACTTT
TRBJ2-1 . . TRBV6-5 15 CASSYLGGGWDEQFF TGTGCCAGCAGTTACTTGGGGGGCGGTTGGGATGAGCAGTTCTTC
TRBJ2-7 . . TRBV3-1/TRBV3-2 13 CASSQPPSREQYF TGTGCCAGCAGCCAACCCCCCTCACGGGAGCAGTACTTC
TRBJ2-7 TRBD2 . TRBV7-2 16 CASSFLAGRGSYEQYF TGTGCCAGCAGCTTCCTAGCGGGGAGGGGGTCCTACGAGCAGTACTTC
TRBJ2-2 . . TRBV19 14 CASRGTGNTGELFF TGTGCCAGTAGAGGGACGGGGAACACCGGGGAGCTGTTTTTT
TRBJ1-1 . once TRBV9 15 CASSVEPSGVPEAFF TGTGCCAGCAGCGTAGAACCCTCGGGTGTTCCTGAAGCTTTCTTT
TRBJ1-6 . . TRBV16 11 CASSLDSPLHF TGTGCCAGCAGCCTGGATTCACCCCTCCACTTT
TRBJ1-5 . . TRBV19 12 CASRNQAQPQHF TGTGCCAGTAGGAATCAGGCTCAGCCCCAGCATTTT
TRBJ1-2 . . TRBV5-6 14 CASSPPEGPYGYTF TGTGCCAGCAGCCCACCGGAGGGGCCCTATGGCTACACCTTC
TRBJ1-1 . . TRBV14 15 CASSRITGSDTEAFF TGTGCCAGCAGCCGAATAACAGGGTCGGACACTGAAGCTTTCTTT
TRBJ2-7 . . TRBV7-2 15 CASSSRADRTYEQYF TGTGCCAGCAGTTCCCGGGCCGATAGAACATACGAGCAGTACTTC
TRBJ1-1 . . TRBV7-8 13 CASSLDRVTEAFF TGTGCCAGCAGCTTAGACAGGGTCACTGAAGCTTTCTTT
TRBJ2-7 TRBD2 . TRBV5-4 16 CASSSYGGRSSYEQYF TGTGCCAGCAGCTCCTATGGCGGGAGGAGCTCCTACGAGCAGTACTTC
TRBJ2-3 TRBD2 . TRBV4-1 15 CASSPQRGEGDTQYF TGCGCCAGCAGCCCCCAGCGGGGCGAGGGGGATACGCAGTATTTT
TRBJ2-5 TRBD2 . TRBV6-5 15 CASRIASGGGETQYF TGTGCCAGCAGGATTGCTAGCGGGGGTGGAGAGACCCAGTACTTC
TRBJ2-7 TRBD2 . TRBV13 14 CASSLAGGLYEQYF TGTGCCAGCAGCTTAGCGGGGGGGCTCTACGAGCAGTACTTC
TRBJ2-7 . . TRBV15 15 CATSKGASVGQGQYF TGTGCCACCAGCAAAGGGGCCTCAGTCGGCCAAGGGCAGTACTTC
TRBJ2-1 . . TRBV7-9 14 CASSSSGGYNEQFF TGTGCCAGCAGCTCCTCGGGTGGCTACAATGAGCAGTTCTTC
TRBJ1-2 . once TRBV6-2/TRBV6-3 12 CASSPGTNGYTF TGTGCCAGCAGTCCCGGGACTAATGGCTACACCTTC
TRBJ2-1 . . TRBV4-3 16 CASSLLTGTGNNEQFF TGCGCCAGCAGCCTCTTGACCGGGACCGGTAATAATGAGCAGTTCTTC
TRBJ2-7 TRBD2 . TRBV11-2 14 CASSSSGVNYEQYF TGTGCCAGCAGCTCTAGCGGGGTGAACTACGAGCAGTACTTC
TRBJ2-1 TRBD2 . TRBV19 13 CASKGLSPNEQFF TGTGCCAGTAAGGGACTAAGCCCCAATGAGCAGTTCTTC
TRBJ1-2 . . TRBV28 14 CASSFPDRNYGYTF TGTGCCAGCAGTTTCCCGGACAGAAACTATGGCTACACCTTC
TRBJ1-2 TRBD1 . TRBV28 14 CASRIPQGTGGYTF TGTGCCAGCAGGATACCTCAGGGGACAGGTGGCTACACCTTC
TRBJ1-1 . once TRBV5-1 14 CASSPGAGLTEAFF TGCGCCAGCAGCCCGGGGGCGGGGTTGACTGAAGCTTTCTTT
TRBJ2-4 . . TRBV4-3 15 CASSQEYSVQNIQYF TGCGCCAGCAGCCAAGAATATAGCGTCCAAAACATTCAGTACTTC
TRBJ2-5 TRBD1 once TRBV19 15 CASSIEGQGRETQYF TGTGCCAGTAGTATAGAGGGACAGGGCCGGGAGACCCAGTACTTC
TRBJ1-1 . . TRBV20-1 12 CSASIQDTEAFF TGCAGTGCTAGTATTCAAGACACTGAAGCTTTCTTT
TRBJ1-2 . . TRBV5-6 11 CASSLGYGYTF TGTGCCAGCAGCTTGGGTTATGGCTACACCTTC
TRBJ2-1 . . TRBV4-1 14 CASSPLGTYKEQFF TGCGCCAGCAGCCCACTGGGGACCTACAAGGAGCAGTTCTTC
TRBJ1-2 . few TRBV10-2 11 CASRAQGGYTF TGCGCCAGCAGGGCCCAGGGGGGCTACACCTTC
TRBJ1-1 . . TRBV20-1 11 CSATHGLGAFF TGCAGTGCCACCCACGGGTTGGGAGCTTTCTTT
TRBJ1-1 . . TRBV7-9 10 CATSQEGAFF TGTGCCACGTCCCAGGAGGGGGCTTTCTTT
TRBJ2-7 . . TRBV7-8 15 CASSLEGYPNYEQYF TGTGCCAGCAGCTTAGAGGGTTACCCAAACTACGAGCAGTACTTC
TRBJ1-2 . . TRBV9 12 CASKAAGDGYTF TGTGCCAGCAAGGCCGCAGGTGATGGCTACACCTTC
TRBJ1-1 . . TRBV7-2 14 CASSSYAPNTEAFF TGTGCCAGCAGCTCTTATGCCCCGAACACTGAAGCTTTCTTT
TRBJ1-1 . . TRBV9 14 CASSVVGRYTEAFF TGTGCCAGCAGCGTAGTGGGACGGTACACTGAAGCTTTCTTT
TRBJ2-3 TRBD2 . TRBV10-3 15 CAISESGTGGDTQYF TGTGCCATCAGTGAGTCGGGGACGGGAGGAGATACGCAGTATTTT
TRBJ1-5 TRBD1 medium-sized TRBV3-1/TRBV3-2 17 CASSQDQAGGADQPQHF TGTGCCAGCAGCCAAGATCAGGCAGGGGGCGCCGATCAGCCCCAGCATTTT